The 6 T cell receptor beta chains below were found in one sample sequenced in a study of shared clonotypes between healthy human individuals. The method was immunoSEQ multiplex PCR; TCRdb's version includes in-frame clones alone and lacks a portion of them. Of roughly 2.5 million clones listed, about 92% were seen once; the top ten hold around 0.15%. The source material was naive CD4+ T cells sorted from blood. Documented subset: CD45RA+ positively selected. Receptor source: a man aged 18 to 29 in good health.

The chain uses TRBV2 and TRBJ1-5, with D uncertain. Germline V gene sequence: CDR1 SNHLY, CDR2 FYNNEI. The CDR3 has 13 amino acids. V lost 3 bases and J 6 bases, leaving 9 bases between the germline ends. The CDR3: CASSDAAGQPQHF. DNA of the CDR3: TGTGCCAGCAGTGATGCCGCCGGTCAGCCCCAGCATTTT.

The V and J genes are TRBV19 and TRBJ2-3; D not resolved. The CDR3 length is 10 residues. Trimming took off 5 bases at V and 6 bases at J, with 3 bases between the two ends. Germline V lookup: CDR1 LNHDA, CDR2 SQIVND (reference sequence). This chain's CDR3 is CASSYDTQYF. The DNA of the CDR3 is TGTGCCAGTAGTTACGATACGCAGTATTTT.

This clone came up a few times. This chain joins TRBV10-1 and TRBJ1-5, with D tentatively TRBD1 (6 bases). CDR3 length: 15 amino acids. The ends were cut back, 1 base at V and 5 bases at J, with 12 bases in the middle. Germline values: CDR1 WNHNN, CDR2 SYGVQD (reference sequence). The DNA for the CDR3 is TGCGCCAGCAGTGAGTGGGCGGGGGGCTATCAGCCCCAGCATTTT. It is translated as CASSEWAGGYQPQHF.

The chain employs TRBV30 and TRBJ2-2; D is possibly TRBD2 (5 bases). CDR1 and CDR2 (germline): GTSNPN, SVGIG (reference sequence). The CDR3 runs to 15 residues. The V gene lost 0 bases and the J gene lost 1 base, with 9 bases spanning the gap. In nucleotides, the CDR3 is TGTGCCTGGAGTGTCGACTATTTGAACACCGGGGAGCTGTTTTTT. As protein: CAWSVDYLNTGELFF.

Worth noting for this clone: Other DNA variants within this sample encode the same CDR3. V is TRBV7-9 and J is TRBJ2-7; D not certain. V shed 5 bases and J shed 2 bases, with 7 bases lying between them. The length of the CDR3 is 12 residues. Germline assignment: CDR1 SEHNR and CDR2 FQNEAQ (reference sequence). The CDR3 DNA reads TGTGCCAGCAGCCCCGTCCCCTACGAGCAGTACTTC. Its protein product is CASSPVPYEQYF.

The DNA of the CDR3 is TGTGCCAGCAGGAACAGCCTCACCGGGGAGCTGTTTTTT. Translated: CASRNSLTGELFF. V usage is TRBV6-1 and J usage is TRBJ2-2; D not certain. Germline V gives CDR1 MNHNS, CDR2 SASEGT. Trimming left V 6 bases short and J 4 bases short, with 9 bases between. The CDR3 spans 13 residues.